This is a list of T cell receptor beta chains from one sample in a study of Graves' ophthalmopathy and Graves' hyperthyroidism. TCRdb redid the calling of the multiplex PCR reads with MiXCR, one entry per CDR3 protein. Among over a million distinct CDR3 sequences, less than 45% were seen once, and the ten largest hold approximately 10%. Sequencing used peripheral blood or thyroid tissue (not recorded which). All receptors derive from an adult man with Graves' hyperthyroidism. The CDR3 runs from the conserved cysteine through the conserved F or W. A D gene is named only where the DNA matches it firmly. Only some rows state a clone size, as once, few, many or a class for expanded clones.

j_call	clone_size	v_call	d_call	cdr3_aa	cdr3_nt
TRBJ2-3	many	TRBV10-2	.	CASSAEPSTDTQYF	TGCGCCAGCAGTGCCGAACCTAGCACAGATACGCAGTATTTT
TRBJ1-1	many	TRBV15	.	CATSTKAEAFF	TGTGCCACCAGCACTAAAGCGGAAGCTTTCTTT
TRBJ1-4	.	TRBV4-1	.	CASSQEKGKLFF	TGCGCCAGCAGCCAAGAGAAAGGGAAACTGTTTTTT
TRBJ1-5	.	TRBV19	TRBD1	CASSIRPGQGNQPQHF	TGTGCCAGTAGTATCCGCCCCGGACAGGGCAATCAGCCCCAGCATTTT
TRBJ1-6	.	TRBV30	.	CAWAQGNNSPLHF	TGTGCCTGGGCTCAGGGGAATAATTCACCCCTCCACTTT
TRBJ2-7	few	TRBV18	.	CASSAIGGGEQYF	TGTGCCAGCTCAGCCATTGGGGGAGGCGAGCAGTACTTC
TRBJ2-7	many	TRBV6-5	.	CASSEGGHEQYF	TGTGCCAGCTCCGAGGGGGGCCACGAGCAGTACTTC
TRBJ2-7	once	TRBV9	.	CASSVDGGSYEQYF	TGTGCCAGCAGCGTAGACGGCGGCTCCTACGAGCAGTACTTC
TRBJ2-5	.	TRBV20-1	TRBD2	CSAELASGEETQYF	TGCAGTGCGGAACTAGCTAGCGGCGAAGAGACCCAGTACTTC
TRBJ1-2	.	TRBV2	.	CASTGGQNYGYTF	TGTGCCAGCACCGGAGGACAGAACTATGGCTACACCTTC
TRBJ2-7	.	TRBV4-2	.	CASSHDVTYEQYF	TGTGCCAGCAGCCACGACGTAACCTACGAGCAGTACTTC
TRBJ2-5	.	TRBV7-8	TRBD2	CASSLAWGSVAGVPLQETQYF	TGTGCCAGCAGCTTAGCGTGGGGATCGGTAGCGGGGGTCCCCCTTCAAGAGACCCAGTACTTC
TRBJ1-4	many	TRBV7-8	TRBD1	CASSLEPTGGREKLFF	TGTGCCAGCAGCTTGGAACCCACAGGGGGAAGAGAAAAACTGTTTTTT